The T cell receptor (beta chain) described here comes from a study of cytomegalovirus exposure and HLA in healthy donors. This CDR3 contains 16 residues. V trimming: 2 bases; J trimming: 0 bases; junction bases outside the gene matches: 4. Germline CDR1 and CDR2: SGHRS and YFSETQ. Researchers ran the PCR with 60 Vbeta and 13 Jbeta primers. Sequencing used immunoSEQ multiplex PCR; TCRdb keeps in-frame clones, though not all of them. Of under 150,000 clones in the sample, almost 85% were seen once. This receptor was obtained from a boy between 2 and 10 years old in good health and CMV-seronegative. V usage is TRBV5-1 and J usage is TRBJ2-2; the match to TRBD1 covers 7 bases. The sample taken for sequencing was PBMCs. CDR3 in DNA: TGCGCCAGCAGCTTACAGGGGACATCGAACACCGGGGAGCTGTTTTTT. This translates into CASSLQGTSNTGELFF.